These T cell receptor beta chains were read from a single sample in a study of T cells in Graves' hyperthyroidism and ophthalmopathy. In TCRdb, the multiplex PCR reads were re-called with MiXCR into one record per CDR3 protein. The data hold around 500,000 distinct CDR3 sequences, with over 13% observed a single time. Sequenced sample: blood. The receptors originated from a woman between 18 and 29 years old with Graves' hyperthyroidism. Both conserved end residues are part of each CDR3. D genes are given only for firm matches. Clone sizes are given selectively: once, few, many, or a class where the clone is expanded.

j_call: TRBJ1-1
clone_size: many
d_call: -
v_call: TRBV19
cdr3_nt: TGTGCCAGTAGTAGAGGACTGGACACAATCAACACTGAAGCTTTCTTT
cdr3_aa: CASSRGLDTINTEAFF

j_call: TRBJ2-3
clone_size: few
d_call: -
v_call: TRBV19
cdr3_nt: TGTGCCAGTAGTATCGATATGGTAGCTGGGCTTAACGCAGATACGCAGTATTTT
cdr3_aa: CASSIDMVAGLNADTQYF

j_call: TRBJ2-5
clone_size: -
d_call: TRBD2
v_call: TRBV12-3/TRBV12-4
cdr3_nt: TGTGCCAGCACCACTAGCGGGAGGGCCGGGACCCAGTACTTC
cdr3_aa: CASTTSGRAGTQYF

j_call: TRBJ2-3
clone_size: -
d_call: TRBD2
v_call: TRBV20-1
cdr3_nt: TGCAGTGCCTCGTTCTCTAGCGGGGGAGGAGATACGCAGTATTTT
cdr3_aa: CSASFSSGGGDTQYF

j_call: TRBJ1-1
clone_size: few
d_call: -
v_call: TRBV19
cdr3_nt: TGTGCCAGTAGTATAGAGCGGGTGGGCACTGAAGCTTTCTTT
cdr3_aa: CASSIERVGTEAFF

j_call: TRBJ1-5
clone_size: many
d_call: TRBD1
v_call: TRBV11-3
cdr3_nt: TGTGCCAGCAGCTCAGGACAGGGTAAAGATCAGCCCCAGCATTTT
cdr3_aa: CASSSGQGKDQPQHF

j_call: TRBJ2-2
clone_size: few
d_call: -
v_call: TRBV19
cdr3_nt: TGTGCCAGTAGTATAGCTAGGGGGGTGTCCGGGGAGCTGTTTTTT
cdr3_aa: CASSIARGVSGELFF

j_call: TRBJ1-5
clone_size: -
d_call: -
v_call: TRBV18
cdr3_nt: TGTGCCAGCTCACCATTCGGGCAGAATAGCAATCAGCCCCAGCATTTT
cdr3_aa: CASSPFGQNSNQPQHF

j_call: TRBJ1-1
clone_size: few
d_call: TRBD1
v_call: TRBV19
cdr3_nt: TGTGCCAGTAGCCCCGCTACAGGGGGCAACACTGAAGCTTTCTTT
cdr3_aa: CASSPATGGNTEAFF

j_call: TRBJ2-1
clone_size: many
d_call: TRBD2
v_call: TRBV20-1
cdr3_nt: TGCAGCCCAAAGCGGGGGGGATACAATGATGGGCAGTTCTTC
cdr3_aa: CSPKRGGYNDGQFF

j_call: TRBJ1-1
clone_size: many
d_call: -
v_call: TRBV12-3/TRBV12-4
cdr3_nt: TGTGCCAGCAGTTTAGCGCCGGGGCACACTGAAGCTTTCTTT
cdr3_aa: CASSLAPGHTEAFF

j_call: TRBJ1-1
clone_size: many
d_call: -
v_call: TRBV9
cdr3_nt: TGTGCCAGCAGCGTAGAGGTCGGCCCCATGAACACTGAAGCTTTCTTT
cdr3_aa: CASSVEVGPMNTEAFF

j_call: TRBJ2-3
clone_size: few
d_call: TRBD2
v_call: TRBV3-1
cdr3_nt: TGTGCCAGCACCTATAGCGGGAGGGGGGATACGCAGTATTTT
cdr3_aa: CASTYSGRGDTQYF

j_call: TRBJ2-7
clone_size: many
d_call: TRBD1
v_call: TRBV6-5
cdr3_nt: TGTGCCAGCAGTTACTCAGACAGGGGGTCTCACGAGCAGTACTTC
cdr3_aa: CASSYSDRGSHEQYF

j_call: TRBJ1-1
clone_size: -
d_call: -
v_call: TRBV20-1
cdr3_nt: TGCAGTGCTCCGCCTGGGGGGACTGAAGCTTTCTTT
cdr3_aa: CSAPPGGTEAFF

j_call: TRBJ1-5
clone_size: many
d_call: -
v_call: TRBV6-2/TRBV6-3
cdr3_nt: TGTGCCAGCAGTTACTGGACAGCCAATCAGCCCCAGCATTTT
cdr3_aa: CASSYWTANQPQHF

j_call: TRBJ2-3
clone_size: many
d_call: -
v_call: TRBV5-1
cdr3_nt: TGCGCCAGCAGCGCGGTGGGAAGGGGGACAGATACGCAGTATTTT
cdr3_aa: CASSAVGRGTDTQYF

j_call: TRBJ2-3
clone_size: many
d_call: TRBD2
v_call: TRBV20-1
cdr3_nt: TGCAGTGCTAGATATGATCCGGGACTAGCAGCAGATACGCAGTATTTT
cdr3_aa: CSARYDPGLAADTQYF

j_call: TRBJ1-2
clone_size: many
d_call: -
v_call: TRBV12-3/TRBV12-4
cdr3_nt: TGTGCCAGCAGCCAAGGGCTTGACTATGGCTACACCTTC
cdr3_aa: CASSQGLDYGYTF

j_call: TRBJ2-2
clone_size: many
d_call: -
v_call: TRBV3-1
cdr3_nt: TGTGCCAGCAGCCTACCTTCTTTCTCCTCGAACACCGGGGAGCTGTTTTTT
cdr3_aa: CASSLPSFSSNTGELFF

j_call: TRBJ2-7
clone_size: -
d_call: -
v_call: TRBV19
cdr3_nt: TGTGCCAGTAGTCCCGTCGAGGGGAAAAACTACGAGCAGTACTTC
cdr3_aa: CASSPVEGKNYEQYF

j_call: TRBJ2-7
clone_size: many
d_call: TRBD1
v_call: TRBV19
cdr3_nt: TGTGCCAGTAGTATCGGACAGGGGGGCGAGCAGTACTTC
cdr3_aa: CASSIGQGGEQYF

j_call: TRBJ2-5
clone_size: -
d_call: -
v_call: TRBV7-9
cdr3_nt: TGTGCCAGCAGGAAGGGAGGTGGAGAGACCCAGTACTTC
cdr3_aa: CASRKGGGETQYF

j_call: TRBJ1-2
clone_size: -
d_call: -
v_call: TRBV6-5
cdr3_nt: TGTGCCAGCAGTTACGGGGGGGCGCGGGATGGCTACACCTTC
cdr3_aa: CASSYGGARDGYTF

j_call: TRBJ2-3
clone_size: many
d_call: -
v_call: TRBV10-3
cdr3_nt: TGTGCCATCAGCGCCGCGGACGGGGCAGATACGCAGTATTTT
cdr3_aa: CAISAADGADTQYF

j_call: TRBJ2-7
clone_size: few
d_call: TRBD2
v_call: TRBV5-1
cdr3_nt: TGCGCCAGCAGATTAGCGGGCTACGAGCAGTACTTC
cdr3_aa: CASRLAGYEQYF

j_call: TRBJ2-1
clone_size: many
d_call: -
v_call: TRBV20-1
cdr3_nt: TGCAGTGCGCGGAAACAGGGTAGCTCCTACAATGAGCAGTTCTTC
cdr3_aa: CSARKQGSSYNEQFF

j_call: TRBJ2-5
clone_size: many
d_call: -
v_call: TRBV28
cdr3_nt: TGTGCCAGCAGTCCTACAGGGTCGGGGGAGACCCAGTACTTC
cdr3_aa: CASSPTGSGETQYF

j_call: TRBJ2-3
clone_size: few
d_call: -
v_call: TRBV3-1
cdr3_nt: TGTGCCAGCAGTCCTAGATTGCTTGACGCGCAGTATTTT
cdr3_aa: CASSPRLLDAQYF

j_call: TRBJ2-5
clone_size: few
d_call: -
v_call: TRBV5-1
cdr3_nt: TGCGCCAGCAGTGAAGAATTGGCAGGGGGGCAAGAGACCCAGTACTTC
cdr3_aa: CASSEELAGGQETQYF

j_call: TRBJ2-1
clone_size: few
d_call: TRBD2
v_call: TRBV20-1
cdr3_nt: TGCAGTGCTAGCGTTTCTAGCGGGTACTCCTACAATGAGCAGTTCTTC
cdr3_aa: CSASVSSGYSYNEQFF

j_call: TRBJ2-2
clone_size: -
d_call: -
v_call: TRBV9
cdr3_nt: TGTGCCAGCAGCGACGGTCTGAACACCGGGGAGCTGTTTTTT
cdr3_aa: CASSDGLNTGELFF

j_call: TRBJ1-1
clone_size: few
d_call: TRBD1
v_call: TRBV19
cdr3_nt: TGTGCCAGTAGTATTCTTATCGGGACAGGCGGTTTGGGTGAAGCTTTCTTT
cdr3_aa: CASSILIGTGGLGEAFF

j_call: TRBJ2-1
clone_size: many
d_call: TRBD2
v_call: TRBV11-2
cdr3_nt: TGTGCCAGCAGCCGAGGACTAGCGGGAGATAATGAGCAGTTCTTC
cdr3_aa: CASSRGLAGDNEQFF

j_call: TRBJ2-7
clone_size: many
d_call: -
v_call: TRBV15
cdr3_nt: TGTGCCACCAGCATCCGGGTGACCTACGAGCAGTACTTC
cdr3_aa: CATSIRVTYEQYF

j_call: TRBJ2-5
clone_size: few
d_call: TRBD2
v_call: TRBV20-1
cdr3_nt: TGCAGTCCAGGGGGGCTAGCGGGGGTCCAAGAGACCCAGTACTTC
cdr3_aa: CSPGGLAGVQETQYF

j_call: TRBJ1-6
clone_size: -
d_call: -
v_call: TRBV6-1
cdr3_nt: TGTGCCAGCAGTGAGGTTACAGGGCTTGCCCTCCACTTT
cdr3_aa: CASSEVTGLALHF

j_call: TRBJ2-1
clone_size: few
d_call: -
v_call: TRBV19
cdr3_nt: TGTGCCAGTAGTTCGTCGAAGGGAGGAACCTACAATGAGCAGTTCTTC
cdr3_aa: CASSSSKGGTYNEQFF

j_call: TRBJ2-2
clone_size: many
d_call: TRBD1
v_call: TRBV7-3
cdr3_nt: TGTGCCAGCAGCTTAGGGACAGGGAAGAACACCGGGGAGCTGTTTTTT
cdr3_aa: CASSLGTGKNTGELFF

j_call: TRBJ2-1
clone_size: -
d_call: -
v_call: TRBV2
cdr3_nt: TGTGCCAGCAGTGAATGGACAGCCTACAATGAGCAGTTCTTC
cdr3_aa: CASSEWTAYNEQFF

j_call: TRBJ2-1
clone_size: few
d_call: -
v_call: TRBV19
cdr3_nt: TGTGCCAGTAGTATGGGTGAACGCTCCTACAATGAGCAGTTCTTC
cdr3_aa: CASSMGERSYNEQFF

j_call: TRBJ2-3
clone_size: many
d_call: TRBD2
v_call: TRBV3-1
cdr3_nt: TGTGCCAGCAGCCAACTAGCGGGAGATCAAGATACGCAGTATTTT
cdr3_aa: CASSQLAGDQDTQYF